This T cell receptor beta chain was captured in a study of blood T cell repertoires in COVID-19. Looking at the study overall: From the United States, Italy and Spain came samples of acute and convalescent COVID-19. From T cells, B-cell-depleted T cells, or PBMCs came the material, which was cDNA or gDNA.

A Seattle source enrolled patients during active infection and followed them longitudinally. CDR3 length: 14 residues. Per the germline V gene, CDR1 is SQVTM and CDR2 is ANQGSEA. V gave up 7 bases and J gave up 2 bases; unmatched junction bases: 10. Per the study methods: Cell counts per sample came from amplifying reference gene primers. Assay: immunoSEQ multiplex PCR; the TCRdb copy retains only in-frame clones and omits some. The V and J calls and the clone size are those of that table, but D and trimming were determined from the DNA. Here the sample spans roughly 120,000 clones, around 85% being singletons.

V and J are TRBV29-1 and TRBJ2-5, with 7 bases identical to TRBD1. Sequenced input: peripheral blood. This receptor was taken from a woman aged 55-75 years with COVID-19, enrolled during active disease. The CDR3 DNA reads as TGCAGCGCCGTGCCGGGACAGTCGCAAGAGACCCAGTACTTC. Translation: CSAVPGQSQETQYF.